This T cell receptor (beta chain) was found in a study of cytomegalovirus exposure and HLA in healthy donors (dated by TCRdb to the late 2010s). A note on the overall study: A later analysis indicated that the 90 to 150 validation repertoires were generated on the platform also employed for the 700 or so repertoires of the first cohort. To predict cytomegalovirus infection status, the study combined high-throughput TCR immunosequencing, statistical association of individual TCRs with disease status, and machine learning. In addition to the first cohort of 666 subjects, a separate validation cohort of 120 different subjects was used. The study aimed to test whether cataloging public T cell receptors could reveal signatures of past pathogen exposure.

The investigation overall reported the following: It was suggested by the authors that the approach could potentially be generalized to other disease states and immunological phenotypes. In vitro tests confirmed that a few of the cytomegalovirus-associated TCR beta chains recognize cytomegalovirus antigens. All 120 or so repertoires were used to score co-occurrence in the validation cohort in a later analysis, because that analysis had no HLA typing for the cohort. The study listed 150 to 200 TCR beta chains as associated with cytomegalovirus. While some public TCRs were present in many individuals, most TCR sequences turned up only very rarely across donors. A later analysis found that TCRs clustered in the first cohort also tended to co-occur in the approximately 120 validation repertoires, with about 94% of cluster scores above 0. Cytomegalovirus status was reported to be diagnosed by the classifier with high specificity and sensitivity in both the original and validation cohorts.

Concerning this clone itself: The antigen this receptor binds is unknown. No much larger clonotype is one base removed from it; base qualities were not supplied.

The donors were included in the validation cohort of some 120 subjects, a group kept apart from the approximately 670-subject first cohort. The library relied on the immunoSEQ multiplex PCR assay. In the paper's pipeline: A statistical classification framework was built for diagnosing cytomegalovirus status from the catalog of TCR beta chain sequences. TCRdb retrieved this table from immuneACCESS and kept in-frame rearrangements only. Not all clones are present; in checked studies, unresolved V genes account for under half, and no reason is known for the remainder. V and J calls and clone size follow that table, whereas D and trimming were derived from the DNA. This sample comprises about 110,000 clones, roughly nine tenths of them detected only once. The ten largest clones represent 1.9% of the sample. Cut back by 4 bases and 6 bases, the V and J ends lie 11 bases apart. Inclusive of the bounding cysteine and phenylalanine, the CDR3 is 13 residues long. The entry retains the CDR3 DNA only, 39 bases that are in frame from base 1. Looking up the germline V gene yields CDR1 SGHAT and CDR2 FQNNGV.

The chain is assembled from TRBV11-2 and TRBJ2-3, with the D gene too uncertain to name. The sequence was collected from a woman aged 18 to 35 in good health and CMV-seronegative. The sample taken for sequencing was PBMCs. Read as DNA, the sequence is TGTGCCAGCAGCTCGGGTCATCGGGATACGCAGTATTTT. Translation gives CASSSGHRDTQYF. The reference TRBV11-2 and TRBJ2-3 proteins fill in what lies around the CDR3, so the full variable domain reads EAGVAQSPRYKIIEKRQSVAFWCNPISGHATLYWYQQILGQGPKLLIQFQNNGVVDDSQLPKDRFSAERLKGVDSTLKIQPAKLEDSAVYLCASSSGHRDTQYFGPGTRLTVL.